This TCR beta chain was obtained from a study of cytomegalovirus exposure and HLA in healthy donors. Vbeta (60) and Jbeta (13) primers were used in the PCR. TCRdb keeps only in-frame clones here, not all; method: immunoSEQ multiplex PCR. The sample includes about 160,000 clones, approximately 79% of them seen just once. Germline V gene lookup returns CDR1 SGHVS and CDR2 FNYEAQ. The CDR3 spans 16 residues. With V trimmed by 5 bases and J by 0 bases, 4 bases remained unmatched. V and J are TRBV7-6 and TRBJ2-5, with TRBD2 identical over 12 bases. The receptor's source is a woman aged 45-65 years in good health and CMV-seropositive. Sequenced sample: PBMCs. The CDR3 bases are TGTGCCAGCAGCACCTGGACTAGCGGGGACCAAGAGACCCAGTACTTC. Its translation is CASSTWTSGDQETQYF.